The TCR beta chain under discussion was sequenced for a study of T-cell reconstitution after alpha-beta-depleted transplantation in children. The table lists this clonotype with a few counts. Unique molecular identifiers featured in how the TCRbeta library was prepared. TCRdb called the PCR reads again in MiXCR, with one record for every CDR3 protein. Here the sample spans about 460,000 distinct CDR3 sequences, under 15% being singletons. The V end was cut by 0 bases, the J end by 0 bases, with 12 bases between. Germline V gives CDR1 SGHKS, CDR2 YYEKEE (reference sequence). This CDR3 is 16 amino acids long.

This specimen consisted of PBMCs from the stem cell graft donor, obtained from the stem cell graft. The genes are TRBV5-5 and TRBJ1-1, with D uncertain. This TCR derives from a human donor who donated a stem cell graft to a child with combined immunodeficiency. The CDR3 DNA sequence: TGTGCCAGCAGCTTGGTTGGCCAAGCTTTGAACACTGAAGCTTTCTTT. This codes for CASSLVGQALNTEAFF.